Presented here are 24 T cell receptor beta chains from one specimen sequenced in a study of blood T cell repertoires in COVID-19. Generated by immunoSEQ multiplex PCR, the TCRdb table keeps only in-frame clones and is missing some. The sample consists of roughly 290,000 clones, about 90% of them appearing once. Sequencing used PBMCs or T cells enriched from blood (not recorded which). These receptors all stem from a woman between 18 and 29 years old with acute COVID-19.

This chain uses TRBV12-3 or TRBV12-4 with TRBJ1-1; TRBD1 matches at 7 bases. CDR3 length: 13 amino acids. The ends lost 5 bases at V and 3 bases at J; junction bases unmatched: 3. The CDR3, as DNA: TGTGCCAGCAGTATTGGGACAGACACTGAAGCTTTCTTT. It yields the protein CASSIGTDTEAFF.

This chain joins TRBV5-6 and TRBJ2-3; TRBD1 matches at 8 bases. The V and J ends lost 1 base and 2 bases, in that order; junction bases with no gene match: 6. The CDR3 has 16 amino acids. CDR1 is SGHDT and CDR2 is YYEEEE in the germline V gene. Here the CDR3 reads CASSLNGRGLTDTQYF. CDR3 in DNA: TGTGCCAGCAGCTTGAATGGCAGGGGGCTCACAGATACGCAGTATTTT.

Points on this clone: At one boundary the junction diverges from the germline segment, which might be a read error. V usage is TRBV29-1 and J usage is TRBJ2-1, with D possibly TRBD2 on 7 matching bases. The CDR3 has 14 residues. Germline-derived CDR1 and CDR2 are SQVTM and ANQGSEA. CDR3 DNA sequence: TGCAGCGCTGAAAGGGGGGGAACCTACAATGAGCAGTTCTTC. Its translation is CSAERGGTYNEQFF.

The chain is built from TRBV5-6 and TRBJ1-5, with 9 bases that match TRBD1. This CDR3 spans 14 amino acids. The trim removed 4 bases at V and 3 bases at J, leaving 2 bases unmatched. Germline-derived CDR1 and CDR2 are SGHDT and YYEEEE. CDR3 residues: CASSRDRANQPQHF. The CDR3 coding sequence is TGTGCCAGCAGCCGGGACAGGGCCAATCAGCCCCAGCATTTT. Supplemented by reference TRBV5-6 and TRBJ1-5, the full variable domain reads DAGVTQSPTHLIKTRGQQVTLRCSPKSGHDTVSWYQQALGQGPQFIFQYYEEEERQRGNFPDRFSGHQFPNYSSELNVNALLLGDSALYLCASSRDRANQPQHFGDGTRLSIL.

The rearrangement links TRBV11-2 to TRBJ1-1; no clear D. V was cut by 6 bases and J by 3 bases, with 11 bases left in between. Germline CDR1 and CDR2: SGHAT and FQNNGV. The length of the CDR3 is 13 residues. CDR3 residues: CASSTDTYTEAFF. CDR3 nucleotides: TGTGCCAGCAGTACCGACACTTACACTGAAGCTTTCTTT.

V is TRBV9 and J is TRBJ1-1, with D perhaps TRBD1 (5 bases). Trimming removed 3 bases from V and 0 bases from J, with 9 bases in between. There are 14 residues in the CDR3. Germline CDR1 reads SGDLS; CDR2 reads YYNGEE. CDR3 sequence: CASSGTSMNTEAFF. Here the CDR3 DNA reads TGTGCCAGCAGCGGGACATCGATGAACACTGAAGCTTTCTTT.

The CDR3 region is CASSPRLAGGQNIQYF. The CDR3 coding sequence is TGTGCCAGCAGCCCAAGACTAGCGGGAGGCCAAAACATTCAGTACTTC. The V gene is TRBV9, the J gene TRBJ2-4, with 13 bases aligning to TRBD2. V gave up 4 bases and J gave up 5 bases; unmatched junction bases: 6. The V gene's germline CDR1 is SGDLS and CDR2 YYNGEE. The CDR3 has 16 residues.

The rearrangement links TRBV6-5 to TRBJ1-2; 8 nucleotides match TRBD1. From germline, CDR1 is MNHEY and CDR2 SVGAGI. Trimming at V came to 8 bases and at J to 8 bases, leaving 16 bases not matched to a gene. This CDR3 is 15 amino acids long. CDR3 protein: CASPEALSGTGGYTF. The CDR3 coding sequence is TGTGCCAGCCCCGAAGCCCTCTCCGGGACAGGAGGCTACACCTTC.

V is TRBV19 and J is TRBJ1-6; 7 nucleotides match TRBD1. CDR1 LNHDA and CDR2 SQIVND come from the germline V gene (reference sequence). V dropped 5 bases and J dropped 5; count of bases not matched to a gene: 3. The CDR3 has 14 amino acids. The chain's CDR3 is CASSSGTDNSPLHF. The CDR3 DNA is TGTGCCAGTAGTTCCGGGACAGATAATTCACCCCTCCACTTT.

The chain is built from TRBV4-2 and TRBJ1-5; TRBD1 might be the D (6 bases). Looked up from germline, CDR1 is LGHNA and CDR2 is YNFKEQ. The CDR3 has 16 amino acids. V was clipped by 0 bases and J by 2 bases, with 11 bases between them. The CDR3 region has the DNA TGTGCCAGCAGCCAAGAGGGGGGGGCTGGCAATCAGCCCCAGCATTTT. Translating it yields CASSQEGGAGNQPQHF.

In DNA, the CDR3 is TGCGCCAGCAGTGAAACAGGGGGCACGGATGAGCAGTTCTTC. Protein: CASSETGGTDEQFF. The chain couples TRBV10-1 to TRBJ2-1; 9 nucleotides agree with TRBD1. The V and J ends lost 3 bases and 8 bases, in that order; junction bases with no gene match: 5. CDR1 and CDR2 from the germline V gene are WNHNN and SYGVQD (reference sequence). The length of the CDR3 is 14 residues.

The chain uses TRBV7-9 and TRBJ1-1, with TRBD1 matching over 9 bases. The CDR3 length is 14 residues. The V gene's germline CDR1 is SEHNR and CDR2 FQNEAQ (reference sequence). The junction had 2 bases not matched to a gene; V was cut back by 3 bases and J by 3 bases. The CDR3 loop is CASSLGQGHTEAFF. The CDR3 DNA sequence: TGTGCCAGCAGCTTGGGACAGGGTCACACTGAAGCTTTCTTT.

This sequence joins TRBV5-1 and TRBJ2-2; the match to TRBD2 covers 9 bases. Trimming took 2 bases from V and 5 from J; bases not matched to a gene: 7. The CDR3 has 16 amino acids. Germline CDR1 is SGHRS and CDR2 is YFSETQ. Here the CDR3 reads CASSLGGRAGTGELFF. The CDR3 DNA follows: TGCGCCAGCAGCTTAGGCGGGAGGGCCGGGACCGGGGAGCTGTTTTTT.

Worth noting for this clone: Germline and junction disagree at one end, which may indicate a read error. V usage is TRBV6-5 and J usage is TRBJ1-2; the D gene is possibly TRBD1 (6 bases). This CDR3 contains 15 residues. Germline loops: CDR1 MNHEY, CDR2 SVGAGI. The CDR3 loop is CASSYGATGWSGYTF. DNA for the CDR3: TGTGCCAGCAGTTACGGGGCCACAGGGTGGAGTGGCTATACCTTC.

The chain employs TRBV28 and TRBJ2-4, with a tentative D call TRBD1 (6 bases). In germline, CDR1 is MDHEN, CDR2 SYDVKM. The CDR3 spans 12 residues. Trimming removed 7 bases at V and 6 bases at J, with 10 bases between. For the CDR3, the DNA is TGTGCCAGCAACAACAGGGTAAACATTCAGTACTTC. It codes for CASNNRVNIQYF.

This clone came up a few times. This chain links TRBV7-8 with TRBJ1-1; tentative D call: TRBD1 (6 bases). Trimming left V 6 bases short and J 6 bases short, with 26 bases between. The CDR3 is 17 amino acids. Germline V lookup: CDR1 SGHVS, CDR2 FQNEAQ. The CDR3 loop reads CASREARGGQKLAEAFF. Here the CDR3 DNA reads TGTGCCAGCAGGGAGGCTCGGGGGGGGCAGAAGTTGGCTGAAGCTTTCTTT.

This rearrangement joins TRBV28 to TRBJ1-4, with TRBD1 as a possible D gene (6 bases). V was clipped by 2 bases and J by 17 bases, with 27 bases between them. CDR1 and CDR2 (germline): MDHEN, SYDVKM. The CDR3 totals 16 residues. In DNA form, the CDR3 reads TGTGCCAGCAGTTTAAGTATCCCCTTGATGACAGGATTGGCATTTTTT. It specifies CASSLSIPLMTGLAFF.

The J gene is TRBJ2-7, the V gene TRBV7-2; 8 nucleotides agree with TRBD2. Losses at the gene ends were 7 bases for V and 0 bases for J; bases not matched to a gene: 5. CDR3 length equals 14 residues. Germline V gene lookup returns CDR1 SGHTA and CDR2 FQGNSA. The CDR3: CASNPSGLSYEQYF. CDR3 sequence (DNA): TGTGCCAGCAACCCTAGCGGGCTCTCCTACGAGCAGTACTTC.

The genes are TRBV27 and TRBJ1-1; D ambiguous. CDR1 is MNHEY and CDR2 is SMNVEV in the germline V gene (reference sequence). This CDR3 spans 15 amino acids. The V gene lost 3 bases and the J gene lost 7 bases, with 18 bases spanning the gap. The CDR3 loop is CASSFSREGGNEAFF. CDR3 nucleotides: TGTGCCAGCAGTTTTAGTCGGGAAGGCGGAAATGAAGCTTTCTTT.

CDR3 in DNA: TGTGCCAGCAGCCGTAGTCCCGGACTAGCGGGGAACACAGATACGCAGTATTTT. Protein sequence: CASSRSPGLAGNTDTQYF. The chain has TRBV9 and TRBJ2-3; 12 bases map to TRBD2. Germline assignment: CDR1 SGDLS and CDR2 YYNGEE. The CDR3 is 18 amino acids. V lost 4 bases to trimming and J lost 2 bases; unmatched junction nucleotides: 11.

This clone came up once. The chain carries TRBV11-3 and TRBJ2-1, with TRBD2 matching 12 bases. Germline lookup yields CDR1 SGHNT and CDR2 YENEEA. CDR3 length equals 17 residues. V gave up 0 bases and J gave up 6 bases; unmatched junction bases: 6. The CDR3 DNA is TGTGCCAGCAGCTTAGATAGGCTAGCGGGAGGGGGCAATGAGCAGTTCTTC. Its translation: CASSLDRLAGGGNEQFF.

The CDR3 sequence: CASYQGSSYNEQFF. CDR3 coding DNA: TGCGCCAGCTACCAAGGGAGCTCCTACAATGAGCAGTTCTTC. V and J are TRBV5-1 and TRBJ2-1; D perhaps matches TRBD2 (5 bases). The CDR3 runs 14 residues. The germline CDR1 and CDR2 sequences are SGHRS and YFSETQ. The ends were cut back, 7 bases at V and 0 bases at J, with 11 bases in the middle.

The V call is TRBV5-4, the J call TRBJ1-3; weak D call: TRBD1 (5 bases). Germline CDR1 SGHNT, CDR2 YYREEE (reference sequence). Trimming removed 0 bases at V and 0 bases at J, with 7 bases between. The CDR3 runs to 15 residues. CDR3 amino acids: CASSLAGGSGNTIYF. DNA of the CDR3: TGTGCCAGCAGCTTGGCCGGGGGCTCTGGAAACACCATATATTTT.

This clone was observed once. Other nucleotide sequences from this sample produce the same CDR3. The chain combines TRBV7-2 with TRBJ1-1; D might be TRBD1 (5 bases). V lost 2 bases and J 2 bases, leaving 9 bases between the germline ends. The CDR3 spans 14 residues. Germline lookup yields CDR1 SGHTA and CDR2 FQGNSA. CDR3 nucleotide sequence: TGTGCCAGCAGCTTACAGGGAGGCAACACTGAAGCTTTCTTT. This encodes CASSLQGGNTEAFF.